Reported below is one T cell receptor (beta chain). The CDR3 spans 15 residues. Germline V gives CDR1 MDHEN, CDR2 SYDVKM. Trimming shortened V by 6 bases and J by 5 bases, and 17 bases separated the two germline ends. The record originates from a study of T cell changes during pregnancy in multiple sclerosis. Libraries were prepared by immunoSEQ multiplex PCR; TCRdb keeps only in-frame clonotypes and omits some of them. The sample consists of 15,000 to 25,000 clones, roughly nine tenths of them appearing once. This sample comprised CD8+ T cells from peripheral blood mononuclear cells, obtained in the second trimester of pregnancy. The receptor was derived from a female donor in good health, enrolled as a control in a pregnancy study. The V and J genes are TRBV28 and TRBJ1-5; D ambiguous. As DNA, the CDR3 is TGTGCCAGCAGGCCAACGTCTAGTTACTATCAGCCCCAGCATTTT. It encodes CASRPTSSYYQPQHF.